This entry lists 8 T cell receptor beta chains sequenced from one sample in a study of CXCR3-negative and CXCR3-positive naive CD8 T cells. Findings of the study overall: Compared with CXCR3-negative naive cells, CXCR3-positive naive cells showed more hydrophobic TRB CDR3s.

The TRB cDNA libraries were prepared by 5' RACE with UMI labels. TCRdb reprocessed the 5' RACE reads; each CDR3 protein has one entry and no DNA is given. The repertoire table contains about 110,000 distinct CDR3 sequences. No antigen has been identified for these receptors. Sequenced: naive CXCR3+ CD8+ T cells from blood. Subset meaning: CD45RO-CCR7+CD27+CD95- naive CD8+ T cells expressing CXCR3 (TNR3+). The receptor set was obtained from a human donor in good health. Some clones in this sample may be carry-over from other donors' samples.

This sequence joins TRBV19 and TRBJ1-6. This CDR3 is 15 amino acids long. Germline values: CDR1 LNHDA, CDR2 SQIVND (reference sequence). CDR3 amino acids: CASSMRAGYNSPLHF.

The rearrangement joins TRBV7-9 to TRBJ1-1; checking the TCRdb D call of TRBD1 is not possible without DNA. This CDR3 is built from 13 residues. The V gene's germline CDR1 is SEHNR and CDR2 FQNEAQ (reference sequence). The CDR3 spells CASSLPAGTEAFF.

This chain connects TRBV29-1 to TRBJ1-4. The CDR3 has 12 amino acids. Germline-derived CDR1 and CDR2 are SQVTM and ANQGSEA. The CDR3: CSVGSSNEKLFF.

The chain links TRBV28 to TRBJ2-7; the D call of TRBD1 rests on TCRdb alone, since no DNA is present to check it. CDR1 and CDR2 from the germline V gene are MDHEN and SYDVKM. The CDR3 sequence is 15 residues long. The CDR3 loop reads CASSLFREGPYEQYF.

The chain links TRBV27 to TRBJ1-2; TCRdb names TRBD1, which stays unverified in the absence of DNA. Per germline, CDR1 MNHEY and CDR2 SMNVEV (reference sequence). The CDR3 has 14 residues. CDR3 sequence reads: CASSPRTENYGYTF.

V usage is TRBV5-6 and J usage is TRBJ1-4. The germline V gene has CDR1 SGHDT and CDR2 YYEEEE. The CDR3 has 14 amino acids. CDR3 sequence: CASSPGRTDEKLFF.

The chain is built from TRBV5-1 and TRBJ1-1; TCRdb's D gene call, TRBD1, goes unchecked for lack of DNA. This CDR3 region has 15 residues. The V gene's germline CDR1 is SGHRS and CDR2 YFSETQ. CDR3 amino acids: CASSFGRGDVTEVFF.

This chain uses TRBV4-1 with TRBJ1-1; TCRdb reports TRBD1, a call that lacks DNA to check it against. This CDR3 spans 15 amino acids. Germline loops: CDR1 MGHRA, CDR2 YSYEKL. The CDR3 reads CASSLEQGMNTEAFF.